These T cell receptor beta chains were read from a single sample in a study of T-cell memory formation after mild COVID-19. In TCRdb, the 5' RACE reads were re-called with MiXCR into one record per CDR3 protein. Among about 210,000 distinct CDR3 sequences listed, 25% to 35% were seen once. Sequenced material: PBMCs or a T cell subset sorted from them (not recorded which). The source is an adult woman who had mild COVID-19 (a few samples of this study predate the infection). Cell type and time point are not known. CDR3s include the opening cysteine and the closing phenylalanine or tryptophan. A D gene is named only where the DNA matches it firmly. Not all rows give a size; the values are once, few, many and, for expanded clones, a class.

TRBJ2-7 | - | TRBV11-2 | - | CASSAQGFYEQYF | TGTGCCAGCAGCGCACAGGGATTTTACGAGCAGTACTTC
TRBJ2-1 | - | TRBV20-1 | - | CSAQGGSYNEQFF | TGCAGTGCGCAGGGGGGCTCCTACAATGAGCAGTTCTTC
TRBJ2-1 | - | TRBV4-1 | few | CASSQGVAQVSYNEQFF | TGCGCCAGCAGCCAAGGTGTGGCGCAAGTCTCCTACAATGAGCAGTTCTTC
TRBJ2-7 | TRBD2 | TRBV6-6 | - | CASSYSSGREGSYEQYF | TGTGCCAGCAGTTACTCGAGCGGGCGGGAGGGCTCCTACGAGCAGTACTTC
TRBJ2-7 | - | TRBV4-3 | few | CASSQDRRQQYF | TGCGCCAGCAGCCAAGATCGGCGTCAGCAGTACTTC
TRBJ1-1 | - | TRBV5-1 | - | CASSLASGGEAFF | TGCGCCAGCAGCTTGGCATCTGGGGGTGAAGCTTTCTTT
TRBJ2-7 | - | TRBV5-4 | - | CASSRQTDYEQYF | TGTGCCAGCAGCCGCCAGACGGATTACGAGCAGTACTTC
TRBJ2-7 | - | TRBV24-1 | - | CATSDRPHEQYF | TGTGCCACCAGTGACAGACCGCACGAGCAGTACTTC
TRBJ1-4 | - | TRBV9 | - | CASSPQSGLAGKLFF | TGTGCCAGCAGCCCCCAGTCGGGTTTGGCGGGAAAACTGTTTTTT
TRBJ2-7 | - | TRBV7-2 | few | CASSLESGGPYEQYF | TGTGCCAGCAGCTTAGAATCTGGCGGCCCCTACGAGCAGTACTTC
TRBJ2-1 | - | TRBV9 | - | CASSVGGGYYNEQFF | TGTGCCAGCAGCGTTGGTGGCGGCTACTACAATGAGCAGTTCTTC
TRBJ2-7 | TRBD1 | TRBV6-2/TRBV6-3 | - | CASSYLTGPRQYF | TGTGCCAGCAGTTACCTGACAGGGCCCAGGCAGTACTTC
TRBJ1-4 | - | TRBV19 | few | CASTGGKEKLFF | TGTGCCAGTACCGGGGGAAAAGAAAAACTGTTTTTT
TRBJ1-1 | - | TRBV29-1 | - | CSVVEQTKAFF | TGCAGCGTTGTGGAGCAAACCAAAGCTTTCTTT
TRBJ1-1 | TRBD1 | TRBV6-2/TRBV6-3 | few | CATGQGPEAFF | TGTGCCACCGGACAGGGCCCTGAAGCTTTCTTT
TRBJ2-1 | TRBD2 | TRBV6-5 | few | CASYSGGAYNEQFF | TGTGCCAGCTACAGCGGGGGTGCCTACAATGAGCAGTTCTTC
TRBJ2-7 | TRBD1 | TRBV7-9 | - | CASINGQGKQREQYF | TGTGCCAGCATCAACGGACAGGGGAAACAGCGTGAGCAGTACTTC
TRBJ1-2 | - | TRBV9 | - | CASSLRDTGLNGYTF | TGTGCCAGCAGCCTTCGGGACACCGGGCTAAATGGCTACACCTTC
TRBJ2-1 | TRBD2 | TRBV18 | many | CASSPVSGRYNEQFF | TGTGCCAGCTCGCCTGTTAGCGGGAGGTACAATGAGCAGTTCTTC
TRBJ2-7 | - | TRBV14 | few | CASSQTTATLLLGDEQYF | TGTGCCAGCAGCCAGACGACAGCCACCCTCCTCCTTGGCGACGAGCAGTACTTC
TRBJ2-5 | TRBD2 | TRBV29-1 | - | CSVGLAGAEETQYF | TGCAGCGTTGGGCTAGCGGGAGCAGAGGAGACCCAGTACTTC
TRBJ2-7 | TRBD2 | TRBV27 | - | CASSTDQAGARYEQYF | TGTGCCAGCAGTACCGACCAAGCGGGAGCCAGATACGAGCAGTACTTC
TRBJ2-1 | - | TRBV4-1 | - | CASSQTGLVSYNEQFF | TGCGCCAGCAGCCAAACGGGACTGGTTTCCTACAATGAGCAGTTCTTC
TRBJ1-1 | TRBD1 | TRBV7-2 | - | CASSYQTGENTEAFF | TGTGCCAGCAGCTACCAGACAGGGGAGAACACTGAAGCTTTCTTT
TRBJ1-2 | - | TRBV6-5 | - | CASSARGGGRLENYGYTF | TGTGCCAGCAGTGCCCGTGGGGGAGGAAGATTGGAGAACTATGGCTACACCTTC
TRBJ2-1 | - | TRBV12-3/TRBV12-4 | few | CASSLGQGDHEQFF | TGTGCCAGCAGTTTAGGACAAGGGGATCATGAGCAGTTCTTC
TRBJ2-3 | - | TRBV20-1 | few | CSARWGTDTQYF | TGCAGTGCTAGATGGGGCACAGATACGCAGTATTTT
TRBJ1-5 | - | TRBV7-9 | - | CASSLESNQPQHF | TGTGCCAGCAGCTTAGAGAGCAATCAGCCCCAGCATTTT
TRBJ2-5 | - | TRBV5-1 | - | CASSLDGETQYF | TGCGCCAGCAGCTTGGACGGGGAGACCCAGTACTTC
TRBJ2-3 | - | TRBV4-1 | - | CASSPQSDTQYF | TGCGCCAGCAGCCCGCAGTCAGATACGCAGTATTTT
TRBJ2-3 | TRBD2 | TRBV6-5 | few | CASSYGAGRVDTQYF | TGTGCCAGCAGTTACGGGGCAGGGAGGGTGGATACGCAGTATTTT
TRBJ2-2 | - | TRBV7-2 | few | CASSSPGSGSNTGELFF | TGTGCCAGCAGCTCGCCCGGGAGCGGGTCGAACACCGGGGAGCTGTTTTTT
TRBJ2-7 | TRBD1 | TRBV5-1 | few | CASSLNRGEDEQYF | TGCGCCAGCAGCTTGAACAGGGGGGAGGACGAGCAGTACTTC
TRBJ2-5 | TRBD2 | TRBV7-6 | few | CASSTSGGDLETQYF | TGTGCCAGCAGCACATCTGGGGGGGACTTGGAGACCCAGTACTTC
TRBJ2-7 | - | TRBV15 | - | CATSRDELSSYEQYF | TGTGCCACCAGCAGAGATGAGTTAAGCTCCTACGAGCAGTACTTC
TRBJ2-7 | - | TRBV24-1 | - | CATSDRTGTEEQYF | TGTGCCACCAGTGACCGCACAGGGACGGAGGAGCAGTACTTC
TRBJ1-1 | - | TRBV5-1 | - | CASSLAVGDDEAFF | TGCGCCAGCAGCTTGGCCGTCGGGGACGATGAAGCTTTCTTT
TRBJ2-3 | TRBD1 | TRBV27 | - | CASRGRGRTDTQYF | TGTGCCAGCAGAGGCAGGGGGCGGACAGATACGCAGTATTTT
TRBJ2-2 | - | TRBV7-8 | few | CASSSPWSGGKRTGELFF | TGTGCCAGCAGCTCACCCTGGTCCGGGGGAAAGCGAACCGGGGAGCTGTTTTTT
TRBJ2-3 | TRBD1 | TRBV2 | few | CASSPGTGMGDTQYF | TGTGCCAGCAGTCCCGGGACAGGGATGGGAGATACGCAGTATTTT
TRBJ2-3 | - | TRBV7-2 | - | CASSQYRVSTDTQYF | TGTGCCAGCAGCCAGTACAGGGTTAGCACAGATACGCAGTATTTT
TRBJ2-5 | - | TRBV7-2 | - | CASSQTEETQYF | TGTGCCAGCAGCCAGACAGAAGAGACCCAGTACTTC
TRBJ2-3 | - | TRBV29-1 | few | CSVFEMTGTDTQYF | TGCAGCGTTTTCGAAATGACAGGCACAGATACGCAGTATTTT
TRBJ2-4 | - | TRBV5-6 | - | CASSQNGGDLAKNIQYF | TGTGCCAGCAGCCAAAACGGAGGGGACCTAGCCAAAAACATTCAGTACTTC
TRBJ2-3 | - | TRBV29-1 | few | CSARSLPDTQYF | TGCAGCGCTAGGAGTCTCCCAGATACGCAGTATTTT
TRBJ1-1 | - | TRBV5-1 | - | CASSLGGPPGNTEAFF | TGCGCCAGCAGCTTGGGTGGGCCCCCTGGGAACACTGAAGCTTTCTTT
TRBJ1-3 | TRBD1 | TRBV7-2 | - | CASGNRGLSGNTIYF | TGTGCCAGCGGAAACAGGGGCCTATCTGGAAACACCATATATTTT
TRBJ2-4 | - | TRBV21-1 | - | CASSKVLRGAENIQYF | TGTGCCAGCAGCAAAGTCCTGCGTGGAGCCGAAAACATTCAGTACTTC
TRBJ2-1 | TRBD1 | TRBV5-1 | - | CASSEGQPSYNEQFF | TGCGCCAGCAGCGAGGGACAGCCCTCCTACAATGAGCAGTTCTTC